This T cell receptor (beta chain) was observed in a study of OX40 agonist ivuxolimab in advanced cancers. A note on the overall study: Ivuxolimab was a fully human IgG2 agonistic monoclonal antibody targeting the costimulatory receptor OX40 (CD134). Partial responses occurred in three dose-escalation patients, of whom one had hepatocellular carcinoma and two had cutaneous melanoma. Of the approximately 53 patients in dose escalation, about 19 had hepatocellular carcinoma, some 15 had melanoma, 9 had renal cell carcinoma and 9 had head and neck cancer. Intravenous ivuxolimab was administered to patients every 2 weeks at six dose levels: 0.01, 0.1, 0.3, 1.5, 3 and 10 mg/kg. Prior anti-PD-1, anti-PD-L1 or anti-CTLA-4 therapy was permitted, and checkpoint inhibitors had been received by more than 35% of dose-escalation patients. The point of sequencing TCRbeta in the periphery was to test whether ivuxolimab changed TCR sequence diversity and drove clonal T-cell expansion. In the dose-escalation cohort, 65% to 90% of patients were male, and the mean age was around 60 years, with a range of about 23 to 90. The paper covers the monotherapy dose-escalation part of the phase I ivuxolimab trial, which included N of about 51 patients.

This clone occurred once. Which antigen it targets is not known. No qualities accompany the bases; no much larger clone lies one base away. Genomic DNA was extracted from sorted cells for sequencing of the TCRbeta CDR3 region. TCRbeta CDR3 regions were sequenced using the immunoSEQ Assay. TCRdb retrieved this table from immuneACCESS and kept in-frame rearrangements only. Not all clones are present; in checked studies, unresolved V genes account for under half, and no reason is known for the remainder. The sample table lists about 80,000 clones, roughly 86% of them with a count of one. Roughly 25% of the sample is held by the ten biggest clonotypes. The study at large found these results: At doses of 0.1 to 3.0 mg/kg, clonal expansion of both CD4+ and CD8+ blood T cells was observed from baseline to week 6. The antigen specificity of the clonally expanded peripheral T cells was not determined. After ivuxolimab, CD8+ T cells had more expanded clones than CD4+ T cells on average. Partial responders in the 0.1-3.0 mg/kg groups had among the lowest normalized peripheral clonal expansion, especially among CD8+ T cells. Low levels of normalized T-cell clonal expansion were also seen in some patients who did not respond.

CDR1 and CDR2 are read off the germline V gene as LGHNA and YNFKEQ. The CDR3 holds 15 amino acids from the cysteine to the phenylalanine. CDR3 DNA is the only sequence kept; it has 45 bases, read in frame from the first base. V sheds 5 bases and J sheds 4 bases, leaving 17 bases between their ends. Patients with autoimmune disease history or receiving systemic immunosuppression were excluded from the trial. In every dose cohort, peripheral blood was drawn for TCR sequencing at baseline, cycle 4 day 1, and cycle 7 day 1. Samples were obtained from an open-label, multicenter, first-in-human phase I dose-escalation trial of ivuxolimab. The trial enrolled adults with locally advanced or metastatic head and neck squamous cell, hepatocellular, melanoma or renal cell carcinoma. Before TCR sequencing, CD4+ T cells and CD8+ T cells from peripheral blood were sorted into separate populations.

Here the sequenced sample was CD4+ or CD8+ T cells sorted from blood, taken in a trial of the OX40 agonist ivuxolimab. The receptor's source is an adult with an advanced solid tumor such as melanoma, head and neck, liver or kidney cancer. The chain links TRBV4-2 with TRBJ2-5, and the D gene may be TRBD1, 6 bases matching. The nucleotide sequence is given as TGTGCCAGCAGCTTGAACCCAGGGGAAGGAGAGACCCAGTACTTC. Its coded protein is CASSLNPGEGETQYF.